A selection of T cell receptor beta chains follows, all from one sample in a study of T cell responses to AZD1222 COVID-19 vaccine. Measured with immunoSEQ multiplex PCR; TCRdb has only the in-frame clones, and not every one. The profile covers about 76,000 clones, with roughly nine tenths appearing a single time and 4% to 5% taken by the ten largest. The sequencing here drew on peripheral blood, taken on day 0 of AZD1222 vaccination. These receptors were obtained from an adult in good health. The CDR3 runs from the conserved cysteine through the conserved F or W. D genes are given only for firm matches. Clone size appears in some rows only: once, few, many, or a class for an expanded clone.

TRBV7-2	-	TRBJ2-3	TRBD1	CASSSPKDRSDTQYF	TGTGCCAGCAGCTCGCCAAAGGACAGGTCAGATACGCAGTATTTT
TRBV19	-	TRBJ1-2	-	CASSALGTGTTKDGYTF	TGTGCCAGTAGTGCGCTGGGGACCGGGACGACTAAAGATGGCTACACCTTC
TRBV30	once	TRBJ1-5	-	CAWREGQPSNQPQHF	TGTGCCTGGAGGGAGGGTCAGCCTAGCAATCAGCCCCAGCATTTT
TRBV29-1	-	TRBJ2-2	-	CSTIGDTGELFF	TGCAGCACAATCGGCGACACCGGGGAGCTGTTTTTT
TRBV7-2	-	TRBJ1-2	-	CASSFKGGNYGYTF	TGTGCCAGCAGCTTTAAAGGGGGGAACTATGGCTACACCTTC
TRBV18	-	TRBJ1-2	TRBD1	CASSPPNDRGYGYTF	TGTGCCAGCTCACCACCCAACGACAGGGGTTATGGCTACACCTTC
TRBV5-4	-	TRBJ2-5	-	CASSALQETQYF	TGTGCCAGCAGCGCCCTCCAAGAGACCCAGTACTTC
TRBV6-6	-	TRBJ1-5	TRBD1	CASSKNRGGNQPQHF	TGTGCCAGCAGTAAAAACAGGGGCGGCAATCAGCCCCAGCATTTT
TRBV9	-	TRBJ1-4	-	CASSGRVTNEKLFF	TGTGCCAGCAGCGGGAGGGTAACTAATGAAAAACTGTTTTTT
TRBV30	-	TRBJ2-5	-	CAWSVAAQETQYF	TGTGCCTGGAGTGTGGCCGCACAAGAGACCCAGTACTTC
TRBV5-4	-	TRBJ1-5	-	CASSLVPRGRHNQPQHF	TGTGCCAGCAGCTTAGTCCCCCGGGGGCGGCACAATCAGCCCCAGCATTTT
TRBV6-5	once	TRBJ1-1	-	CASRKWTSEAFF	TGTGCCAGCAGAAAATGGACCTCTGAAGCTTTCTTT
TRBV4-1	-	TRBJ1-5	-	CASSQGAQPQHF	TGCGCCAGCAGCCAGGGGGCTCAGCCCCAGCATTTT
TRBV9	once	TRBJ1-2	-	CASSNRVWGYTF	TGTGCCAGCAGCAACAGGGTTTGGGGCTACACCTTC
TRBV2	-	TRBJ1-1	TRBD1	CAGGTVNTEAFF	TGTGCCGGCGGGACAGTCAACACTGAAGCTTTCTTT
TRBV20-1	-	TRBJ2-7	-	CSASGTSRYEQYF	TGCAGTGCTAGTGGGACTTCGCGCTACGAGCAGTACTTC
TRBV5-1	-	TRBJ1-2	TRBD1	CASSPVPGQGFGYTF	TGCGCCAGCAGCCCTGTCCCGGGACAGGGGTTTGGCTACACCTTC
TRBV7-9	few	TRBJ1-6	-	CASSFRESPLHF	TGTGCCAGCAGCTTTCGGGAATCACCCCTCCACTTT
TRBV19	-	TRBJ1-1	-	CASSTQGNTEAFF	TGTGCCAGTAGTACCCAGGGGAACACTGAAGCTTTCTTT
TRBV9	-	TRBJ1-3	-	CASSVTAQHGNTIYF	TGTGCCAGCAGCGTAACGGCCCAACATGGGAACACCATATATTTT
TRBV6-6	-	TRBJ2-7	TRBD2	CATRIAGDLYYEQYF	TGTGCCACCCGTATAGCGGGGGACCTATACTACGAGCAGTACTTC
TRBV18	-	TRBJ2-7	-	CASSPRVPGDGYEQYF	TGTGCCAGCTCACCACGGGTCCCAGGGGATGGATACGAGCAGTACTTC
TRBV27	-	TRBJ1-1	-	CASSRDYTEAFF	TGTGCCAGCAGCCGCGATTACACTGAAGCTTTCTTT
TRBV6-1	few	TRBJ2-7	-	CASSEEPAYEQYF	TGTGCCAGCAGTGAAGAACCCGCCTACGAGCAGTACTTC
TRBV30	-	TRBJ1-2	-	CAWTGGQGAGYTF	TGTGCCTGGACGGGGGGGCAGGGTGCAGGCTACACCTTC
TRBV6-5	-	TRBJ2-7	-	CASNKRADRSYEQYF	TGTGCCAGCAACAAAAGGGCGGACAGATCCTACGAGCAGTACTTC
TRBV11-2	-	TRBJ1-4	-	CASSLFGPEKLFF	TGTGCCAGCAGCTTATTTGGCCCGGAAAAACTGTTTTTT
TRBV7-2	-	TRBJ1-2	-	CASSKLRDTQSGYTF	TGTGCCAGCAGCAAACTCCGGGACACTCAGTCCGGCTACACCTTC
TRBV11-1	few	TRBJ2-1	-	CASSLSIDEQFF	TGTGCCAGCAGCTTAAGCATCGATGAGCAGTTCTTC
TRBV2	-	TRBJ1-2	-	CASGGMDDGYTF	TGTGCCAGCGGAGGGATGGATGATGGCTACACCTTC
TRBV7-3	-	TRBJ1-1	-	CASSLQGNTEAFF	TGTGCCAGCAGCTTACAGGGGAACACTGAAGCTTTCTTT
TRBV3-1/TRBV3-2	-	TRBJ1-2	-	CASSPGYGYTF	TGTGCCAGCAGCCCCGGCTATGGCTACACCTTC
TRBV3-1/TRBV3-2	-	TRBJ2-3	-	CASSQLKDTQYF	TGTGCCAGCAGCCAGCTTAAGGATACGCAGTATTTT
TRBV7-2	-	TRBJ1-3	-	CASKWAVSGNTIYF	TGTGCCTCTAAGTGGGCGGTCTCTGGAAACACCATATATTTT
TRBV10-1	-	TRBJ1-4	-	CASSEPPTRGIRNEKLFF	TGCGCCAGCAGTGAGCCCCCAACCCGGGGGATTCGGAATGAAAAACTGTTTTTT
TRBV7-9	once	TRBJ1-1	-	CASSKGMNTEAFF	TGTGCCAGCAGCAAGGGCATGAACACTGAAGCTTTCTTT
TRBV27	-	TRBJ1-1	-	CASSLGVVNTEAFF	TGTGCCAGCAGTTTAGGGGTAGTGAACACTGAAGCTTTCTTT
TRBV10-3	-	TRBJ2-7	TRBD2	CAISAGLAGAGEQYF	TGTGCCATCAGTGCCGGACTAGCGGGAGCCGGGGAGCAGTACTTC
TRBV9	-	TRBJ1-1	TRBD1	CASSGDRSKAFF	TGTGCCAGCAGCGGGGACAGGAGTAAAGCTTTCTTT
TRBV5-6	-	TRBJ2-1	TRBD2	CASSLGGSSYNEQFF	TGTGCCAGCAGCTTAGGCGGGAGCTCCTACAATGAGCAGTTCTTC
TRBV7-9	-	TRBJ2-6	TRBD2	CASSLFAGVSDVLTF	TGTGCCAGCAGCTTATTTGCGGGGGTGTCAGACGTCCTGACTTTC
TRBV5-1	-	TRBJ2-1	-	CASSSMGTENNEQFF	TGCGCCAGCAGCTCTATGGGGACGGAAAACAATGAGCAGTTCTTC
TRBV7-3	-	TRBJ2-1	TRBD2	CASSLVGTSLNNEQFF	TGTGCCAGCAGCTTAGTCGGGACTAGCTTAAACAATGAGCAGTTCTTC
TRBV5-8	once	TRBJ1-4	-	CASSFRTRANEKLFF	TGTGCCAGCAGCTTCAGGACACGAGCTAATGAAAAACTGTTTTTT
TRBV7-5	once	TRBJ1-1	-	CARSLEVSNTEAFF	TGTGCCAGAAGCTTAGAAGTCAGCAACACTGAAGCTTTCTTT
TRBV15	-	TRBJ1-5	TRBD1	CASSRDRGKEQPQHF	TGTGCCTCCTCGAGGGACAGGGGTAAAGAACAGCCCCAGCATTTT
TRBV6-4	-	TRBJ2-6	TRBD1	CASSPTGSGANVLTF	TGTGCCAGCAGCCCGACAGGGTCTGGGGCCAACGTCCTGACTTTC
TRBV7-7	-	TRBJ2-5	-	CASSLGTYQETQYF	TGTGCCAGCAGCCTGGGGACGTATCAAGAGACCCAGTACTTC
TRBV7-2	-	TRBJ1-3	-	CASSLDGGSSGNTIYF	TGTGCCAGCAGCTTAGACGGCGGATCCTCTGGAAACACCATATATTTT
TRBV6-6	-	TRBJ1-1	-	CASSLHNTEAFF	TGTGCCAGCAGTCTACATAACACTGAAGCTTTCTTT
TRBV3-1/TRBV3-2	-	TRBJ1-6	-	CASSQAEGSRSPLHF	TGTGCCAGCAGCCAAGCTGAAGGTTCACGTTCACCCCTCCACTTT
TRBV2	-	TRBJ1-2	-	CALGRGGYGYTF	TGTGCCCTTGGGAGAGGAGGCTATGGCTACACCTTC
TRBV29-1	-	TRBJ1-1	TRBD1	CSVDPGQGASTEAFF	TGCAGCGTTGATCCGGGACAGGGGGCGAGCACTGAAGCTTTCTTT
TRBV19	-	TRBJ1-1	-	CASTLLNSGEAFF	TGTGCCAGTACCCTACTCAACAGTGGGGAAGCTTTCTTT
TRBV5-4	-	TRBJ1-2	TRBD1	CASSSTGTGEYGYTF	TGTGCCAGCAGCTCTACCGGGACAGGGGAATATGGCTACACCTTC
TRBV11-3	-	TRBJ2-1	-	CASSSYTEQFF	TGTGCCAGCAGCTCTTACACAGAGCAGTTCTTC
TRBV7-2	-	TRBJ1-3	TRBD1	CASSPGTGGNTIYF	TGTGCCAGCAGCCCAGGGACAGGAGGAAACACCATATATTTT
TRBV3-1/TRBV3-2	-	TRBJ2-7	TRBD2	CASSQTGLAGFSYEQYF	TGTGCCAGCAGCCAGACCGGACTAGCGGGCTTCTCCTACGAGCAGTACTTC
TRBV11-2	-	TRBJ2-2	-	CASSLEGFTTLNTGELFF	TGTGCCAGCAGCTTAGAAGGGTTCACTACCCTTAACACCGGGGAGCTGTTTTTT
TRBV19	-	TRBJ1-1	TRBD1	CASSHRTGAMNTEAFF	TGTGCCAGTAGTCACCGGACAGGGGCGATGAACACTGAAGCTTTCTTT